Presented here are 19 T cell receptor beta chains from one specimen sequenced in a study of shared clonotypes between healthy human individuals. Produced via immunoSEQ multiplex PCR; TCRdb's table is partial and in-frame only. The sample has about 2.1 million clones, about 93% seen once. Naive CD8 cells were CD45RO-negative, positively selected for CCR7, excluding terminally differentiated effector memory CD45RA+ cells. The sequenced sample consisted of naive CD8+ T cells from PBMCs. The receptors were sampled from a man younger than 35 in good health. Some clones in this sample may be carry-over from other donors' samples.

This clone has a single count. The chain has TRBV5-6 and TRBJ2-1, with TRBD2 matching 9 bases. With 2 bases clipped from V and 8 bases from J, the junction kept 8 bases outside the gene matches. This CDR3 is 15 amino acids long. Germline-derived CDR1 and CDR2 are SGHDT and YYEEEE. The CDR3 region is CASSLALAGRHEQFF. In DNA, the CDR3 is TGTGCCAGCAGCTTAGCTCTAGCGGGAAGGCATGAGCAGTTCTTC.

The V and J genes are TRBV28 and TRBJ2-4; D is ambiguous. Germline CDR1 MDHEN, CDR2 SYDVKM. The CDR3 is 13 residues long. V gave up 5 bases and J gave up 0 bases, with 5 bases separating them. CDR3 amino acids: CASSLLAKNIQYF. CDR3 sequence (DNA): TGTGCCAGCAGTCTCCTAGCCAAAAACATTCAGTACTTC.

The V gene is TRBV4-1, the J gene TRBJ1-1, with 8 bases that match TRBD1. Germline assignment: CDR1 MGHRA and CDR2 YSYEKL. The CDR3 runs to 17 residues. V lost 0 bases, J lost 13 bases, and 19 bases stayed unmatched. CDR3 in DNA: TGCGCCAGCAGCCAAGATTTAGACAGGGGTGGGGCCACTGCGGATTTCTTT. Translating it yields CASSQDLDRGGATADFF.

The J gene is TRBJ2-7, the V gene TRBV5-6; 8 nucleotides agree with TRBD2. The V gene end was trimmed by 0 bases and the J gene end by 1 base; junction bases not matched to a gene: 12. The CDR3 contains 18 residues. Germline CDR1 and CDR2: SGHDT and YYEEEE. CDR3 in DNA: TGTGCCAGCAGCTTGGTTGGCCCCACAGGGACTAGGTCCTACGAGCAGTACTTC. As protein: CASSLVGPTGTRSYEQYF.

On this clone: An end of the junction differs from the germline gene, which may be a read error. The J gene is TRBJ1-2, the V gene TRBV7-9, with unresolved D. The length of the CDR3 is 10 residues. Germline loops: CDR1 SEHNR, CDR2 FQNEAQ (reference sequence). The CDR3 nucleotides read TGTGCCAGCAGCTTAGACGGGCTCCCCTTC. It specifies CASSLDGLPF.

This clone was counted between two and nine times. This chain uses TRBV4-1 with TRBJ1-1; 8 bases match TRBD1. CDR1 is MGHRA, CDR2 YSYEKL, per germline. Trimming cost V 2 bases and J 1 base; bases outside gene matches: 6. CDR3 length: 16 amino acids. The CDR3 nucleotides read TGCGCCAGCAGCCAACCCCAGGGGGCAGGGAACACTGAAGCTTTCTTT. This sequence encodes CASSQPQGAGNTEAFF.

This chain joins TRBV11-2 and TRBJ2-2, with D unclear. Trimming cost V 5 bases and J 6 bases, with 16 bases left between them. The length of the CDR3 is 15 residues. Germline CDR1 SGHAT, CDR2 FQNNGV. CDR3 sequence (DNA): TGTGCCAGCAGCCGACCCGGGCTATTTGCCGGGGAGCTGTTTTTT. Protein sequence: CASSRPGLFAGELFF.

V and J are TRBV29-1 and TRBJ2-7; D possibly uses TRBD1 or TRBD2 (6 bases each). V shed 7 bases and J shed 1 base, with 20 bases lying between them. Germline loops: CDR1 SQVTM, CDR2 ANQGSEA. This CDR3 is built from 15 residues. CDR3 nucleotides: TGCAGCGCCGGGGGCGAAAGCCTCTTGTCCTACGAGCAGTACTTC. Residues: CSAGGESLLSYEQYF.

V usage is TRBV15 and J usage is TRBJ2-2; the D gene is possibly TRBD1 (7 bases). The CDR3 length is 13 residues. V gave up 9 bases and J gave up 3 bases, with 11 bases separating them. Germline CDR1 reads LNHNV; CDR2 reads YYDKDF (reference sequence). The DNA for the CDR3 is TGTGCCACGCGGGACAGAGACACCGGGGAGCTGTTTTTT. Protein product: CATRDRDTGELFF.

The rearrangement links TRBV4-1 to TRBJ2-7; TRBD1 matches 9 bases. The CDR3 contains 15 residues. Germline V gives CDR1 MGHRA, CDR2 YSYEKL. V trimming: 1 base; J trimming: 2 bases; junction bases outside the gene matches: 3. For the CDR3, the DNA is TGCGCCAGCAGCCAAGCCTGGACAGGGGCCTACGAGCAGTACTTC. It yields the protein CASSQAWTGAYEQYF.

Remarks on this clone: This same CDR3 is encoded by further DNA sequences in the sample. The chain links TRBV11-2 to TRBJ2-3; 8 nucleotides match TRBD2. J gave up 0 bases and V 1 base, and 6 bases lay outside the gene matches. The CDR3 has 17 amino acids. Germline assignment: CDR1 SGHAT and CDR2 FQNNGV. The CDR3 loop reads CASSLVGRGASTDTQYF. The CDR3 DNA reads as TGTGCCAGCAGCTTAGTCGGGAGGGGGGCTAGCACAGATACGCAGTATTTT.

This chain connects TRBV7-9 to TRBJ1-2; TRBD1 matches at 11 bases. The V and J ends lost 2 bases and 5 bases, in that order; junction bases with no gene match: 4. Germline V lookup: CDR1 SEHNR, CDR2 FQNEAQ (reference sequence). This CDR3 is 15 amino acids long. DNA for the CDR3: TGTGCCAGCAGCTTACCGGGACAGGGGGTTTATGGCTACACCTTC. This translates into CASSLPGQGVYGYTF.

The chain employs TRBV29-1 and TRBJ2-7; possibly TRBD2 for D (5 bases). The germline V and J ends were trimmed by 1 base and 0 bases, with 10 bases remaining between them. Germline CDR1 is SQVTM and CDR2 is ANQGSEA. This CDR3 has 14 residues. CDR3 DNA sequence: TGCAGCGTTGAAGCATCCGGGAACTCCTACGAGCAGTACTTC. Translation: CSVEASGNSYEQYF.

The V call is TRBV7-8, the J call TRBJ2-3; 8 nucleotides match TRBD1. This CDR3 spans 13 amino acids. Germline V gene lookup returns CDR1 SGHVS and CDR2 FQNEAQ. The J segment lost 5 bases and the V segment lost 5 bases, leaving 3 bases of the junction unmatched. DNA of the CDR3: TGTGCCAGCAGCCAGGGGGCGAGAGATACGCAGTATTTT. Amino acid sequence: CASSQGARDTQYF.

This CDR3 reads CASSLEFSGANVLTF. CDR3 sequence (DNA): TGTGCCAGCAGTTTAGAGTTCTCTGGGGCCAACGTCCTGACTTTC. The chain carries TRBV28 and TRBJ2-6; D is unclear. This CDR3 comprises 15 residues. CDR1 is MDHEN, CDR2 SYDVKM, per germline. Trimming shortened V by 2 bases and J by 0 bases, and 5 bases separated the two germline ends.

The CDR3 bases are TGCGCCAGCAGCAGGGGGCCTTATGAAGCTTTCTTT. This encodes CASSRGPYEAFF. The chain couples TRBV4-1 to TRBJ1-1; 7 positions match TRBD1. After removal of 5 bases from V and 7 bases from J, the junction contained 4 bases not matched to a gene. The germline V gene encodes CDR1 MGHRA and CDR2 YSYEKL. The CDR3 covers 12 residues.

Points on this clone: In the same sample, other DNA sequences code for this CDR3. This sequence joins TRBV9 and TRBJ2-7, with TRBD1 matching over 7 bases. Trimming removed 2 bases from V and 0 bases from J; junction bases left unmatched: 5. This CDR3 spans 15 amino acids. Per the germline V gene, CDR1 is SGDLS and CDR2 is YYNGEE. Here the CDR3 DNA reads TGTGCCAGCAGCGTCGCCGGGACAGCCTCCTACGAGCAGTACTTC. This translates into CASSVAGTASYEQYF.

V is TRBV28 and J is TRBJ2-1; 14 nucleotides match TRBD2. The CDR3 loop spans 15 amino acids. Trimming removed 6 bases from V and 9 bases from J; junction bases left unmatched: 7. CDR1 is MDHEN, CDR2 SYDVKM, per germline. CDR3 loop: CASSAGTSGGGEQFF. The DNA for the CDR3 is TGTGCCAGCAGCGCCGGGACTAGCGGGGGAGGTGAGCAGTTCTTC.

This clone was seen a single time. V and J are TRBV30 and TRBJ2-5; 12 nucleotides align to TRBD2. J lost 2 bases, V lost 7 bases, and 5 bases had no gene match. The CDR3 is made up of 14 amino acids. CDR1 and CDR2 (germline): GTSNPN, SVGIG (reference sequence). The CDR3 here is CASWTSGIQETQYF. CDR3 nucleotides: TGTGCCTCCTGGACTAGCGGGATACAAGAGACCCAGTACTTC.